Listed here are 2 T cell receptor beta chains from one sample, sequenced in a study of metastatic and nonmetastatic thyroid tumors. TCRdb redid the clone calls on the PCR reads using MiXCR. This table has some 54,000 clones, roughly a sixth appearing once. Patients had received no treatment of any kind before thyroid surgery. The sequenced material came from blood. All receptors derive from a female donor with papillary thyroid cancer or a benign thyroid nodule (not recorded which). Some clones in this sample may be carry-over from other donors' samples.

This clone came up many times. The genes are TRBV13 and TRBJ1-6; D is possibly TRBD1 (5 bases). The CDR3 is made up of 14 amino acids. Per the germline V gene, CDR1 is PRHDT and CDR2 is FYEKMQ (reference sequence). The V end lost 6 bases, the J end lost 13 bases, and 19 bases lay between the germline ends. The CDR3 bases are TGTGCCAGCAGTTTGCGGGGCCAAGGATGGCCCCTCCACTTT. Translating it yields CASSLRGQGWPLHF.

Of note for this clone: At one of its ends the junction is not consistent with the germline gene, which may arise from a read error. The chain is built from TRBV28 and TRBJ1-1, with 7 bases fitting TRBD1. The germline gives CDR1 MDHEN, CDR2 SYDVKM. The CDR3 runs 13 residues. The CDR3, as DNA: TGTGTCAGCAGAACCGGGACAGCAAGCGAAGCTTTCTTT. Its translation: CVSRTGTASEAFF. Full variable domain (missing parts from reference TRBV28 and TRBJ1-1): DVKVTQSSRYLVKRTGEKVFLECVQDMDHENMFWYRQDPGLGLRLIYFSYDVKMKEKGDIPEGYSVSREKKERFSLILESASTNQTSMYLCVSRTGTASEAFFGQGTRLTVV.